A selection of T cell receptor beta chains follows, all from one sample in a study of PD-1 blockade in classical Hodgkin lymphoma. The data were produced by immunoSEQ multiplex PCR, yet TCRdb's version contains in-frame clones alone and is incomplete. The table shows some 14,000 clones, with 70% to 85% occurring only once. The input for sequencing was peripheral blood mononuclear cells (PBMCs), taken at baseline. The receptors were sampled from a human donor with classical Hodgkin lymphoma. CDR3s include the opening cysteine and the closing phenylalanine or tryptophan. The order of the fields is V gene, D gene, J gene, clone size, CDR3 protein, CDR3 DNA. A D gene is named only where the DNA matches it firmly. The size field is filled for only some rows; it gives once, few, many or a size class.

V gene: TRBV2
D gene: NA
J gene: TRBJ2-4
clone size: NA
CDR3 protein: CASSPTLDIKAKNIQYF
CDR3 DNA: TGTGCCAGCAGTCCGACCCTGGACATCAAAGCCAAAAACATTCAGTACTTC

V gene: TRBV10-3
D gene: TRBD1
J gene: TRBJ1-2
clone size: NA
CDR3 protein: CAISAPPYNTGEGYTF
CDR3 DNA: TGTGCCATCAGTGCACCCCCTTACAATACAGGGGAGGGCTACACCTTC

V gene: TRBV7-9
D gene: NA
J gene: TRBJ1-2
clone size: NA
CDR3 protein: CASSLAGPDGYTF
CDR3 DNA: TGTGCCAGCAGCTTAGCTGGCCCCGATGGCTACACCTTC

V gene: TRBV28
D gene: NA
J gene: TRBJ1-2
clone size: NA
CDR3 protein: CASNRPPNYGYTF
CDR3 DNA: TGTGCCAGCAACAGGCCCCCTAACTATGGCTACACCTTC

V gene: TRBV19
D gene: NA
J gene: TRBJ2-5
clone size: NA
CDR3 protein: CASSIQSAQTQYF
CDR3 DNA: TGTGCCAGTAGTATCCAGAGTGCCCAGACCCAGTACTTC

V gene: TRBV28
D gene: NA
J gene: TRBJ1-1
clone size: NA
CDR3 protein: CASKAANTEAFF
CDR3 DNA: TGTGCCAGCAAGGCAGCGAACACTGAAGCTTTCTTT

V gene: TRBV6-1
D gene: NA
J gene: TRBJ1-1
clone size: NA
CDR3 protein: CASSLARDTEAFF
CDR3 DNA: TGTGCCAGCAGTCTAGCGCGGGACACTGAAGCTTTCTTT

V gene: TRBV27
D gene: TRBD2
J gene: TRBJ2-7
clone size: NA
CDR3 protein: CASSPPASGGDEQYF
CDR3 DNA: TGTGCCAGCAGTCCCCCCGCGTCGGGGGGGGACGAGCAGTACTTC

V gene: TRBV7-8
D gene: TRBD1
J gene: TRBJ1-4
clone size: NA
CDR3 protein: CASSLRSRQGALNEKLFF
CDR3 DNA: TGTGCCAGCAGCTTAAGAAGTAGGCAGGGGGCGCTTAATGAAAAACTGTTTTTT

V gene: TRBV7-3
D gene: NA
J gene: TRBJ2-1
clone size: once
CDR3 protein: CASSTSAGSYNEQFF
CDR3 DNA: TGTGCCAGCAGCACTTCAGCGGGCTCCTACAATGAGCAGTTCTTC

V gene: TRBV9
D gene: NA
J gene: TRBJ1-5
clone size: NA
CDR3 protein: CASSDSPDVGDSNQPQHF
CDR3 DNA: TGTGCCAGCAGCGACTCACCAGACGTAGGTGATAGCAATCAGCCCCAGCATTTT

V gene: TRBV2
D gene: NA
J gene: TRBJ1-2
clone size: NA
CDR3 protein: CAGSVDSEVPYGYTF
CDR3 DNA: TGTGCCGGCAGCGTGGACTCAGAGGTCCCCTATGGCTACACCTTC

V gene: TRBV7-8
D gene: NA
J gene: TRBJ1-4
clone size: NA
CDR3 protein: CASSPKGGWEKLFF
CDR3 DNA: TGTGCCAGCAGCCCAAAGGGGGGCTGGGAAAAACTGTTTTTT

V gene: TRBV7-2
D gene: NA
J gene: TRBJ2-7
clone size: NA
CDR3 protein: CASSLASVYEQYF
CDR3 DNA: TGTGCCAGCAGCTTAGCGTCCGTCTACGAGCAGTACTTC

V gene: TRBV7-9
D gene: NA
J gene: TRBJ1-1
clone size: once
CDR3 protein: CASNLRRQGRSDTEAFF
CDR3 DNA: TGTGCCAGCAACCTCCGGCGGCAGGGGCGGTCGGACACTGAAGCTTTCTTT

V gene: TRBV5-6
D gene: NA
J gene: TRBJ1-6
clone size: few
CDR3 protein: CASSPRTVYNSPLHF
CDR3 DNA: TGTGCCAGCAGCCCACGGACGGTCTATAATTCACCCCTCCACTTT

V gene: TRBV18
D gene: NA
J gene: TRBJ2-3
clone size: NA
CDR3 protein: CASSPRNSQQSDTQYF
CDR3 DNA: TGTGCCAGCTCACCACGTAACTCCCAACAGTCAGATACGCAGTATTTT

V gene: TRBV4-3
D gene: TRBD1
J gene: TRBJ1-2
clone size: medium-sized
CDR3 protein: CASSQETGSDYGYTF
CDR3 DNA: TGCGCCAGCAGCCAAGAGACAGGGAGCGACTATGGCTACACCTTC

V gene: TRBV7-2
D gene: NA
J gene: TRBJ1-2
clone size: NA
CDR3 protein: CASSPPGVGYGYTF
CDR3 DNA: TGTGCCAGCAGCCCACCGGGGGTGGGCTATGGCTACACCTTC

V gene: TRBV30
D gene: NA
J gene: TRBJ2-1
clone size: NA
CDR3 protein: CALEQGYNEQFF
CDR3 DNA: TGTGCCTTAGAACAGGGTTACAATGAGCAGTTCTTC

V gene: TRBV6-1
D gene: NA
J gene: TRBJ1-4
clone size: NA
CDR3 protein: CASTGTNEKLFF
CDR3 DNA: TGTGCCAGCACGGGAACTAATGAAAAACTGTTTTTT

V gene: TRBV6-5
D gene: TRBD1
J gene: TRBJ2-7
clone size: NA
CDR3 protein: CASRDPDRELQYF
CDR3 DNA: TGTGCCAGCAGAGACCCGGACAGGGAATTGCAGTACTTC

V gene: TRBV7-7
D gene: NA
J gene: TRBJ2-5
clone size: few
CDR3 protein: CASSLGRGIKETQYF
CDR3 DNA: TGTGCCAGCAGCCTAGGACGGGGGATTAAAGAGACCCAGTACTTC

V gene: TRBV6-5
D gene: NA
J gene: TRBJ1-1
clone size: NA
CDR3 protein: CASNQGWGNTEAFF
CDR3 DNA: TGTGCCAGCAATCAAGGGTGGGGGAACACTGAAGCTTTCTTT

V gene: TRBV11-2
D gene: NA
J gene: TRBJ2-3
clone size: NA
CDR3 protein: CASSLPGADTQYF
CDR3 DNA: TGTGCCAGCAGCTTACCGGGGGCAGATACGCAGTATTTT

V gene: TRBV18
D gene: NA
J gene: TRBJ1-2
clone size: NA
CDR3 protein: CASSPDSNYGYTF
CDR3 DNA: TGTGCCAGCTCACCGGACAGTAATTATGGCTACACCTTC

V gene: TRBV9
D gene: NA
J gene: TRBJ1-4
clone size: NA
CDR3 protein: CASSGGGGTSQKLFF
CDR3 DNA: TGTGCCAGCAGCGGGGGAGGGGGAACGAGTCAAAAACTGTTTTTT

V gene: TRBV18
D gene: NA
J gene: TRBJ1-3
clone size: NA
CDR3 protein: CASSGQRTALSGNTIYF
CDR3 DNA: TGTGCCAGCTCCGGACAAAGGACAGCCCTCTCTGGAAACACCATATATTTT

V gene: TRBV18
D gene: NA
J gene: TRBJ2-2
clone size: NA
CDR3 protein: CASSPSTEGELFF
CDR3 DNA: TGTGCCAGCTCACCCAGCACCGAGGGGGAGCTGTTTTTT

V gene: TRBV4-1
D gene: NA
J gene: TRBJ1-2
clone size: NA
CDR3 protein: CASSQEGTVDGYTF
CDR3 DNA: TGCGCCAGCAGCCAAGAAGGGACGGTGGATGGCTACACCTTC

V gene: TRBV2
D gene: NA
J gene: TRBJ1-6
clone size: NA
CDR3 protein: CASSDTLYRNDSPLHF
CDR3 DNA: TGTGCCAGCAGTGACACGCTGTACAGGAACGATTCACCCCTCCACTTT

V gene: TRBV6-9
D gene: NA
J gene: TRBJ1-5
clone size: NA
CDR3 protein: CASTRQVGQPQHF
CDR3 DNA: TGTGCCAGCACGCGACAGGTGGGTCAGCCCCAGCATTTT

V gene: TRBV27
D gene: NA
J gene: TRBJ2-3
clone size: NA
CDR3 protein: CASSGYRTDTQYF
CDR3 DNA: TGTGCCAGCAGTGGGTATCGGACCGATACGCAGTATTTT

V gene: TRBV5-1
D gene: NA
J gene: TRBJ2-3
clone size: NA
CDR3 protein: CASSWGGTDTQYF
CDR3 DNA: TGCGCCAGCAGCTGGGGGGGCACAGATACGCAGTATTTT

V gene: TRBV5-6
D gene: NA
J gene: TRBJ2-1
clone size: NA
CDR3 protein: CASSLEFLAGEQFF
CDR3 DNA: TGTGCCAGCAGCTTGGAATTCCTAGCCGGAGAGCAGTTCTTC

V gene: TRBV19
D gene: TRBD1
J gene: TRBJ1-5
clone size: few
CDR3 protein: CASTLGQGNSNQPQHF
CDR3 DNA: TGTGCCAGTACCCTAGGACAGGGGAATAGCAATCAGCCCCAGCATTTT

V gene: TRBV19
D gene: NA
J gene: TRBJ1-3
clone size: NA
CDR3 protein: CASSMRGPPSGNTIYF
CDR3 DNA: TGTGCCAGTAGTATGAGGGGTCCCCCCTCTGGAAACACCATATATTTT

V gene: TRBV7-9
D gene: NA
J gene: TRBJ2-2
clone size: NA
CDR3 protein: CASSLSPNTGELFF
CDR3 DNA: TGTGCCAGCAGCTTATCCCCGAACACCGGGGAGCTGTTTTTT

V gene: TRBV6-4
D gene: TRBD1
J gene: TRBJ2-1
clone size: NA
CDR3 protein: CASSEGQGPFNEQFF
CDR3 DNA: TGTGCCAGCAGTGAGGGACAGGGGCCGTTCAATGAGCAGTTCTTC

V gene: TRBV13
D gene: NA
J gene: TRBJ2-2
clone size: NA
CDR3 protein: CASSGRGNAGELFF
CDR3 DNA: TGTGCCAGCAGCGGTCGGGGGAACGCCGGGGAGCTGTTTTTT

V gene: TRBV7-2
D gene: TRBD2
J gene: TRBJ2-1
clone size: NA
CDR3 protein: CASSSTGTNYNEQFF
CDR3 DNA: TGTGCCAGCAGCTCAACCGGGACTAATTACAATGAGCAGTTCTTC

V gene: TRBV19
D gene: NA
J gene: TRBJ1-1
clone size: NA
CDR3 protein: CASSIGPGQFMNTEAFF
CDR3 DNA: TGTGCCAGTAGTATAGGCCCCGGACAATTCATGAACACTGAAGCTTTCTTT

V gene: TRBV2
D gene: TRBD2
J gene: TRBJ2-3
clone size: NA
CDR3 protein: CASSGISGGVRTDTQYF
CDR3 DNA: TGTGCCAGCAGTGGGATTAGCGGGGGGGTAAGAACAGATACGCAGTATTTT

V gene: TRBV9
D gene: TRBD1
J gene: TRBJ1-2
clone size: NA
CDR3 protein: CASSVAPGGNYGYTF
CDR3 DNA: TGTGCCAGCAGCGTAGCCCCAGGGGGGAACTATGGCTACACCTTC

V gene: TRBV11-2
D gene: NA
J gene: TRBJ1-2
clone size: NA
CDR3 protein: CASSLASPNYGYTF
CDR3 DNA: TGTGCCAGCAGCTTAGCGTCCCCAAACTATGGCTACACCTTC

V gene: TRBV6-1
D gene: NA
J gene: TRBJ1-2
clone size: once
CDR3 protein: CASSLLGAFDTF
CDR3 DNA: TGTGCCAGCAGCCTCTTGGGGGCCTTCGACACCTTC

V gene: TRBV9
D gene: NA
J gene: TRBJ1-6
clone size: NA
CDR3 protein: CASSAQGARVSPLHF
CDR3 DNA: TGTGCCAGCAGCGCCCAGGGTGCTAGGGTTTCACCCCTCCACTTT

V gene: TRBV30
D gene: TRBD2
J gene: TRBJ2-3
clone size: NA
CDR3 protein: CAWSVGVRGRADTQYF
CDR3 DNA: TGTGCCTGGAGTGTAGGGGTGCGGGGGAGGGCAGATACGCAGTATTTT

V gene: TRBV5-1
D gene: TRBD1
J gene: TRBJ2-7
clone size: NA
CDR3 protein: CASSWTGRYEQYF
CDR3 DNA: TGCGCCAGCAGCTGGACAGGGCGGTACGAGCAGTACTTC

V gene: TRBV6-6
D gene: TRBD1
J gene: TRBJ1-2
clone size: NA
CDR3 protein: CASSYFVSGTGASF
CDR3 DNA: TGTGCCAGCAGTTACTTCGTTTCCGGGACAGGGGCTTCCTTC

V gene: TRBV6-1
D gene: NA
J gene: TRBJ1-2
clone size: NA
CDR3 protein: CASRGGATGVYGYTF
CDR3 DNA: TGTGCCAGCAGGGGGGGAGCAACTGGGGTTTATGGCTACACCTTC